This T cell receptor (beta chain) emerged from a study of cytomegalovirus exposure and HLA in healthy donors. General study points: The only immune exposure information that was available was CMV serostatus. Follow-up analysis later connected one missense variant in DCLRE1C with trimming of TCR beta V- and J-genes.

Remarks on this clone: Its specificity is not known.

CDR1 is SQVTM, CDR2 ANQGSEA, per germline. V lost 7 bases, J lost 8 bases, and 20 bases lay in between. This CDR3 comprises 13 residues. Primers for the PCR totalled 60 Vbeta and 13 Jbeta. Produced via immunoSEQ multiplex PCR; TCRdb's table is partial and in-frame only. The table lists around 100,000 clones, 78% of them singletons. The origin of this receptor is a woman between 35 and 50 years old in good health and CMV-seropositive. The sequenced sample consisted of PBMCs. V is TRBV29-1 and J is TRBJ1-2; maybe TRBD1 (5 bases). The CDR3 DNA sequence: TGCAGCGCCCCGGACAAAAGCTTTATCGGCTACACCTTC. Residues: CSAPDKSFIGYTF.